Following are 4 T cell receptor beta chains from one sample sequenced in a study of vaccination and CD4 T cells after COVID-19 (dated by TCRdb to 2022 to 2024). These receptors are not linked to any known antigen. The sample's treatment or condition, from its label and the paper: approximately 9-day PBMC culture with coronavirus spike peptide pools or control peptides (ViraFEST assay). The method behind the library was PCR. Sequenced using an Illumina iSeq 100. DNA from cultured CD4+ T cells was subjected to TCR sequencing with the Oncomine TCR Beta short-read assay at the Johns Hopkins FTIC core. TCRdb applied fastp at Q25 and MiXCR to the public reads, then kept only in-frame beta chains. One record per CDR3 amino acid sequence lists the most common genes and DNA. For this sample the table gives roughly 9,700 distinct CDR3 sequences, of which approximately 59% were detected only once. The ten largest clones take up approximately 26% of the sample.

The sample was CD4+ T cells from blood, cultured in vitro. Receptor source: a human donor who had recovered from COVID-19.

This clonotype was seen more than once but under ten times. The J gene is TRBJ2-5, the V gene TRBV6-5; D is unresolved. Trimming took 2 bases from V and 3 from J, leaving 7 bases between them. The CDR3 is made up of 13 amino acids. Germline CDR1 and CDR2: MNHEY and SVGAGI. The CDR3 coding sequence is TGTGCCAGCAGTTACGGGGAAAAAGAGACCCAGTACTTC. Translation gives CASSYGEKETQYF.

This clonotype was detected a few times. This chain uses TRBV11-3 with TRBJ2-4; TRBD2 is a possible D gene (6 bases). This CDR3 has 13 amino acids. CDR1 SGHNT and CDR2 YENEEA come from the germline V gene. Trimming removed 4 bases at V and 9 bases at J, with 13 bases between. CDR3 protein: CASSWQEGGIQYF. The CDR3, as DNA: TGTGCCAGCAGCTGGCAGGAGGGAGGCATTCAGTACTTC.

This clonotype appeared a few times. This sequence joins TRBV20-1 and TRBJ1-4; D unclear. Trimming took 5 bases from V and 11 from J, leaving 18 bases between them. The CDR3 has 13 residues. Germline CDR1 reads DFQATT; CDR2 reads SNEGSKA (reference sequence). CDR3 protein: CSALGSRTSKLFF. CDR3 in DNA: TGCAGTGCTTTGGGGTCCCGCACATCGAAACTGTTTTTT.

The V and J genes are TRBV20-1 and TRBJ2-5; 8 nucleotides agree with TRBD2. V lost 2 bases to trimming and J lost 5 bases; unmatched junction nucleotides: 7. Germline-derived CDR1 and CDR2 are DFQATT and SNEGSKA (reference sequence). The CDR3 runs 14 residues. Here the CDR3 reads CSARKGAGDETQYF. Here the CDR3 DNA reads TGCAGTGCTAGAAAGGGAGCGGGAGACGAGACCCAGTACTTC.